This record covers a single T cell receptor beta chain. Its specific antigen is unknown. Base qualities are missing; no much larger clone stands one base away. The sample is drawn from a study of CD4+ T cells in melanoma (dated by TCRdb to between 2021 and 2024). Concerning the study at large: The study investigated neoantigen-specific CD4+ T cells in human melanoma. General study outcomes and caveats: Neoantigen-specific CD4+ T cells in melanoma were reported to show diverse differentiation states. Neoantigen-specific CD4+ T cells were reported to be correlated with the function of CD8+ T cells, macrophages and B cells.

Libraries were prepared through the immunoSEQ multiplex PCR assay. As stored in TCRdb, this immuneACCESS dataset retains in-frame rearrangements with V and J assigned. A fraction of the clones does not appear; measured against another copy, unresolved V genes explain less than half of the discrepancy, and the remainder lacks a known reason. The sample has about 140,000 clones on record, about nine tenths of them singletons. Jointly, the top ten make up more than 1.5% of the sample. The germline V gene encodes CDR1 GTSNPN and CDR2 SVGIG (reference sequence). Counted from cysteine to phenylalanine, this CDR3 has 13 amino acids. The sequence is cut down to CDR3 DNA, 39 bases in frame from base 1. V and J are truncated by 3 bases and 4 bases respectively, leaving an intervening sequence of 12 bases. Patients with melanoma were used as donors.

This sequence originates from a human donor with melanoma. Rearrangement joined TRBV30 to TRBJ1-2, and the D gene may be TRBD1, 5 bases matching. The DNA sequence reads TGTGCCTGGAGAAAAATAGACAGCTATGGCTACACCTTC. The resulting protein is CAWRKIDSYGYTF.